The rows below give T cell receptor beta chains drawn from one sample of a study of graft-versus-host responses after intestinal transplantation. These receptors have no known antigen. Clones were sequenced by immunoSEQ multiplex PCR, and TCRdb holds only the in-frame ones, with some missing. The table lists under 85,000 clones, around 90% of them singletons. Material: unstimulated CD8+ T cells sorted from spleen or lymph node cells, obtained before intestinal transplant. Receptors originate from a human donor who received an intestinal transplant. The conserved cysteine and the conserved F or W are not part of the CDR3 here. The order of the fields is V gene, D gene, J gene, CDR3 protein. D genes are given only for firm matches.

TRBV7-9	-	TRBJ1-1	ASSLGRGVLEAF
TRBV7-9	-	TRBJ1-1	ASSFTGTNTEAF
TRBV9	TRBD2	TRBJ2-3	ASSPPGGPSTDTQY
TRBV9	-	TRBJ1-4	ASSVGQYNEKLF
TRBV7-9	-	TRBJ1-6	ASSLVEGWDSPLH
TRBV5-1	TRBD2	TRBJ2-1	ASSRGGDNEQF
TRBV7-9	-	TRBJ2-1	ASSLATRGEQF
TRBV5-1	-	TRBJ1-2	ASSLVGAADPNYGYT
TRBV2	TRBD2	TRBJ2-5	ASSGGAGMETQY
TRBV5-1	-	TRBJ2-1	ASSFNFGVNNEQF
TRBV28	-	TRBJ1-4	ASGRGDLEKLF
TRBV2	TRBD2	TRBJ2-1	ASSDAIGTSGSYNEQF
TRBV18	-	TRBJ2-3	ASSPGVRSGLRREYTDTQY
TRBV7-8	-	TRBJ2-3	ASSPPGWGQDLVSGTDTQY
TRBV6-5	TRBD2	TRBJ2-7	ASSYLGLAGDEQY
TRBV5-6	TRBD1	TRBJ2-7	ASSWDRAYEQY
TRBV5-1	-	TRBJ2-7	ASSAGLYEQY
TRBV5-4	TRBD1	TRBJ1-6	ASSSSTGKDSPLH
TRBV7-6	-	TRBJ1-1	ASSAGQNTEAF
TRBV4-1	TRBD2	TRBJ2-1	ASSQGPAGGPYNEQF
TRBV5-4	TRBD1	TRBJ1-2	ASSWGTGGYGYT
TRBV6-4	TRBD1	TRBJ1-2	ASREKTGGSYGYT
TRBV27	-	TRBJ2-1	ASSFGRGEQF
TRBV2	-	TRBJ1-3	ASSELGNTQTSGNTIY
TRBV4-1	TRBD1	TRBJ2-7	ASSQNRDRDHEQY
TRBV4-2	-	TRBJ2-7	ASSQGSSLPGFDEQY
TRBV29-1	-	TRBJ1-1	SAEGGGTEAF
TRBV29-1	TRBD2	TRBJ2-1	SVEDERGAYNEQF
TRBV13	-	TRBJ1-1	ASSFAGGEAF
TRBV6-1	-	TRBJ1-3	ASSERRSGNTIY
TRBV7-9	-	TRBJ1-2	ASSPPGLGYGYT
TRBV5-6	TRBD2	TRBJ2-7	ASSQISGGAYEQY
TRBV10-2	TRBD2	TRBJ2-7	ASSSGGMWY
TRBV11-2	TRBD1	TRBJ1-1	ASSYLTGMYTEAF
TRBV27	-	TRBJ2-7	ASRPNGGEQY
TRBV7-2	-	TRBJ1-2	ASTPDYGYT
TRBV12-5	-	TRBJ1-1	ASGLPNTEAF
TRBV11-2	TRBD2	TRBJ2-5	ASSFLAGQETQY
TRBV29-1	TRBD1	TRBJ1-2	SVAPRDRVRGYT
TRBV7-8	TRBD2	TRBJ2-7	ASSWGEAGVSHEQY
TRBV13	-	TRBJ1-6	ASSLVRPSGVYNSPLH
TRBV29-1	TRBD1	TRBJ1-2	SVLGGQGTYGYT
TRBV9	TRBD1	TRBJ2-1	ASSPRDSSYNEQF
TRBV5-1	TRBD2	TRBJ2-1	ASSYTSGGTPEQF
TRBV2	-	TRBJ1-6	ASSSQGDNSPLH
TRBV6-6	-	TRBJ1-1	ASGSLRTEAF
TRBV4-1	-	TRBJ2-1	ASSQDLRGYEQF
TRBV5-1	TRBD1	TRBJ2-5	ASSLDGTGFLETQY
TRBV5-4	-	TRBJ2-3	ASSLGIGVTQY
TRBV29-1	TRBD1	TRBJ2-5	SVEEGGQGARETQY
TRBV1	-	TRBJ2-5	TSSQATPSCPDQETQY
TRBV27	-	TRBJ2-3	ASSWGWGQRDTQY
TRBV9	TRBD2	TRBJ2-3	ASSEAGGVAGPDTQY
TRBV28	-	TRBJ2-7	ASSFGSYEQY
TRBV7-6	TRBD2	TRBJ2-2	ASSLAAGANTGELF
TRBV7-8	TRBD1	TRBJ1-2	ASSLARTGTTRGYT
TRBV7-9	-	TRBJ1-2	ASSATSPYGYT
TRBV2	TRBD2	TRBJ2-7	ASSDSPGGSYEQY
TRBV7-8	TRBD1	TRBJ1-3	ASSLVVGQGVSGNTIY
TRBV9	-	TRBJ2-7	ASSPGGGFLEQY